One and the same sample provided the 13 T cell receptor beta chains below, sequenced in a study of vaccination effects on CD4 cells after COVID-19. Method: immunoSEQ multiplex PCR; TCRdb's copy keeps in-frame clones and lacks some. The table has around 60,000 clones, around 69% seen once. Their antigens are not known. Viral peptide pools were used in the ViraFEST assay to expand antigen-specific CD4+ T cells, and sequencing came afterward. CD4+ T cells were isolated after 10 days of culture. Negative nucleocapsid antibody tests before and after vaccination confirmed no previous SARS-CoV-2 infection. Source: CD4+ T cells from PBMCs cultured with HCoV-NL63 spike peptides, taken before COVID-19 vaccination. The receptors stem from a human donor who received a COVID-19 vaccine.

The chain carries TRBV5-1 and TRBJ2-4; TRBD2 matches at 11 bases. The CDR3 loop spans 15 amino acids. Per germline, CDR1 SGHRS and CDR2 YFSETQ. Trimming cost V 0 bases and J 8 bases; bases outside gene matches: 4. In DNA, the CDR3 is TGCGCCAGCAGCTTGGATGGGACTAGCGGCGACATTCAGTACTTC. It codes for CASSLDGTSGDIQYF.

CDR3 DNA sequence: TGTGCCACTAACCCAGGACGGAGGGAAGCGAACACCGGGGAGCTGTTTTTT. Protein: CATNPGRREANTGELFF. The chain combines TRBV24-1 with TRBJ2-2, with TRBD2 as a possible D gene (6 bases). Deletions cut 10 bases from V and 0 bases from J, with 20 bases between. Germline CDR1 KGHDR, CDR2 SFDVKD. There are 17 residues in the CDR3.

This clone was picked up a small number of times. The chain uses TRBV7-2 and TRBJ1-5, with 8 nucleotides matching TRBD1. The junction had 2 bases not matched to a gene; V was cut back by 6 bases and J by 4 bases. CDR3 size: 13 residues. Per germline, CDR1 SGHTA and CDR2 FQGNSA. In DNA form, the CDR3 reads TGTGCCAGCAGTCGACAGGGGAATCAGCCCCAGCATTTT. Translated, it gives CASSRQGNQPQHF. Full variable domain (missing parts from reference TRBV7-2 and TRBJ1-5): GAGVSQSPSNKVTEKGKDVELRCDPISGHTALYWYRQSLGQGLEFLIYFQGNSAPDKSGLPSDRFSAERTGGSVSTLTIQRTQQEDSAVYLCASSRQGNQPQHFGDGTRLSIL.

CDR3 loop: CASSSLTGGSGANVLTF. CDR3 coding DNA: TGTGCCAGCAGCTCCCTAACAGGGGGCTCTGGGGCCAACGTCCTGACTTTC. The V gene is TRBV5-5, the J gene TRBJ2-6; 8 bases fit TRBD1. This CDR3 is 17 amino acids long. Unmatched junction bases numbered 5, after V lost 3 bases and J lost 0 bases. From germline, CDR1 is SGHKS and CDR2 YYEKEE (reference sequence).

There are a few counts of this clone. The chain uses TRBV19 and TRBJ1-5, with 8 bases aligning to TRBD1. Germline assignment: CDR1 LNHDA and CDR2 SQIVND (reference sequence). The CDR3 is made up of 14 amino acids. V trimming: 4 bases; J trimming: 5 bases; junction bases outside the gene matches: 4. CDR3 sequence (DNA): TGTGCCAGTAGTACCGGACAGGGTCATCAGCCCCAGCATTTT. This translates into CASSTGQGHQPQHF.

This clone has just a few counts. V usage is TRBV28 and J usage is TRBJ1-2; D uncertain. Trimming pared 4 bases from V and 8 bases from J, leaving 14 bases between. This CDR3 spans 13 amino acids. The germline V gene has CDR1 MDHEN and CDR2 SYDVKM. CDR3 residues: CASSSSLASGYTF. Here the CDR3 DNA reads TGTGCCAGCAGTTCCTCCCTGGCGTCCGGCTACACCTTC.

In nucleotides, the CDR3 is TGCGCCAGCAGCCAGGAGGCCCCGGGGACAGGGGTGACAGATACGCAGTATTTT. It specifies CASSQEAPGTGVTDTQYF. The genes are TRBV4-3 and TRBJ2-3, with TRBD1 identical over 10 bases. The V and J ends lost 3 bases and 3 bases, in that order; junction bases with no gene match: 12. CDR3 length equals 18 residues. The germline V gene has CDR1 LGHNA and CDR2 YSLEER.

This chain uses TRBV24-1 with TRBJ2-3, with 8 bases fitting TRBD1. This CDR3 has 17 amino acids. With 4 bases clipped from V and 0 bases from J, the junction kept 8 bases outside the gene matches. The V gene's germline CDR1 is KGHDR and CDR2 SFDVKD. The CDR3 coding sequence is TGTGCCACCAGTGAGGGACCGGGACAGGATAGCACAGATACGCAGTATTTT. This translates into CATSEGPGQDSTDTQYF.

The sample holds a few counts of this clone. The CDR3 sequence is CASSQGGGAGGLISGELFF. Written as DNA, the CDR3 is TGCGCCAGCAGCCAAGGAGGTGGAGCGGGGGGGCTAATAAGCGGGGAGCTGTTTTTT. The chain combines TRBV4-3 with TRBJ2-2, with 10 positions matching TRBD2. CDR1 and CDR2 from the germline V gene are LGHNA and YSLEER. This CDR3 region has 19 residues. Trimming removed 1 base from V and 7 bases from J; junction bases left unmatched: 15.

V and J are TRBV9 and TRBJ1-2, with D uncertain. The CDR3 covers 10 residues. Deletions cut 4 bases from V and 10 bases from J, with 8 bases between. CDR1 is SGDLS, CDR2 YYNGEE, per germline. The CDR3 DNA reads TGTGCCAGCAGCCCCGGGGACTACACCTTC. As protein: CASSPGDYTF.

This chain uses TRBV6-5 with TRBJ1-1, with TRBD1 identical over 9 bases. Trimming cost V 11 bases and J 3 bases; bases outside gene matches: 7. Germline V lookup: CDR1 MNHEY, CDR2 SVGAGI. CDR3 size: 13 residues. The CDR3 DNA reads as TGTGCCGGCCACGACAGGGGGGACACTGAAGCTTTCTTT. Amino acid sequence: CAGHDRGDTEAFF.

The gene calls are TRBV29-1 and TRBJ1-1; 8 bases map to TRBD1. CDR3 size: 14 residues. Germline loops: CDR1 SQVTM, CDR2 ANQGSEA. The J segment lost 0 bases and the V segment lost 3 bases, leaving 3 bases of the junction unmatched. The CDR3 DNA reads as TGCAGCGTTGACCGGACAGGGTTGAACACTGAAGCTTTCTTT. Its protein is CSVDRTGLNTEAFF.

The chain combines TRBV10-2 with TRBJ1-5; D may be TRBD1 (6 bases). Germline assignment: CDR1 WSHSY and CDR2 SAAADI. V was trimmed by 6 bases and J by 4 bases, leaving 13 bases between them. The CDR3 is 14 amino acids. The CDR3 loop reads CASRPGEWNQPQHF. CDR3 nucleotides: TGCGCCAGCAGACCAGGGGAGTGGAATCAGCCCCAGCATTTT.